The text below deals with one T cell receptor beta chain. The data were taken from a study of blood T cell repertoires in COVID-19. Turning to the study itself: Samples representing acute and convalescent COVID-19 were sourced from the United States, Italy and Spain. PBMCs, B-cell-depleted T cells, or T cells were the source of the cDNA or gDNA that made up the material.

Recruited during active infection, patients (from Seattle) were subsequently followed longitudinally. Original methodology: Estimated nucleated cell counts came from reference gene primer amplification. Here immunoSEQ multiplex PCR was the method, and the copy in TCRdb shows in-frame clones only, minus some. V and J calls and clone size are given by that table; D and trimming were obtained from the DNA. The profile covers some 73,000 clones, with around 77% appearing a single time and 2% to 2.5% taken by the ten largest. This receptor was taken from a man between 65 and 80 years old with COVID-19, enrolled during active disease. Sample: peripheral blood.

CDR3 nucleotide sequence: TGTGCCAGCAGTGTTGGGGTTTCAGGGTCACCCCTCCACTTT. Translation gives CASSVGVSGSPLHF. V usage is TRBV25-1 and J usage is TRBJ1-6; tentatively, D is TRBD1 (5 bases). V dropped 4 bases and J dropped 10 bases, with 14 bases sitting between them. The CDR3 has 14 residues. Looked up from germline, CDR1 is MGHDK and CDR2 is SYGVNS.